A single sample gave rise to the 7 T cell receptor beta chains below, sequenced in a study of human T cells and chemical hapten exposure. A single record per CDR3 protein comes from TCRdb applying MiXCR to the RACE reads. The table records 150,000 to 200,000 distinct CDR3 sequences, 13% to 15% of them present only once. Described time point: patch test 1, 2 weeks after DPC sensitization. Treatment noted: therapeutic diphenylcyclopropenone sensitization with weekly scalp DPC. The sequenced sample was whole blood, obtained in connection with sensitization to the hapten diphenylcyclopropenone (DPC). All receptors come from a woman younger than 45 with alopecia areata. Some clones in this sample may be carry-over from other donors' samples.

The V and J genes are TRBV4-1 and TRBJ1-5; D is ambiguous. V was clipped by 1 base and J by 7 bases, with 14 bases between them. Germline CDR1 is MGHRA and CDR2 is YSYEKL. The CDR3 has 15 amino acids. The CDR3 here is CASSQARLEEQPQHF. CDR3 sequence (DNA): TGCGCCAGCAGCCAAGCCCGGCTAGAGGAGCAGCCCCAGCATTTT.

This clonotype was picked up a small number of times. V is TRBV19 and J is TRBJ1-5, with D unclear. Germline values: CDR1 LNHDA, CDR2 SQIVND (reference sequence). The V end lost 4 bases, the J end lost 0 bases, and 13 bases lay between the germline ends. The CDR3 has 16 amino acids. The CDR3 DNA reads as TGTGCCAGTAGTAAGAGGCAGGCGACTAGCAATCAGCCCCAGCATTTT. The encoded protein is CASSKRQATSNQPQHF.

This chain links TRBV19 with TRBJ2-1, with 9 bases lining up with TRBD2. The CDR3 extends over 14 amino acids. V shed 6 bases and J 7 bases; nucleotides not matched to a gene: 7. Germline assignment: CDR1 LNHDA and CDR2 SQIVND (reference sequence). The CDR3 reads CASRASGIRNEQFF. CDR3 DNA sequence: TGTGCCAGTAGAGCTAGCGGGATCAGGAATGAGCAGTTCTTC.

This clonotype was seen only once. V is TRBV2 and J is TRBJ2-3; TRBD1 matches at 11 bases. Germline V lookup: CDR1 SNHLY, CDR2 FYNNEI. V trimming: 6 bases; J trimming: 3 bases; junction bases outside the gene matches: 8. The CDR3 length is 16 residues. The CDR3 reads CASRARTGGKTDTQYF. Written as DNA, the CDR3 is TGTGCCAGCAGAGCCCGGACAGGGGGCAAGACAGATACGCAGTATTTT. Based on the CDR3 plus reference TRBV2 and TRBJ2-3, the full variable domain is EPEVTQTPSHQVTQMGQEVILRCVPISNHLYFYWYRQILGQKVEFLVSFYNNEISEKSEIFDDQFSVERPDGSNFTLKIRSTKLEDSAMYFCASRARTGGKTDTQYFGPGTRLTVL.

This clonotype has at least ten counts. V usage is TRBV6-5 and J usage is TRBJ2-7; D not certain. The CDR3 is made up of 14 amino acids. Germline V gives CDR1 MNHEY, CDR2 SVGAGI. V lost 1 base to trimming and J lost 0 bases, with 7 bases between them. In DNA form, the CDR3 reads TGTGCCAGCAGTTACTACAGCAGCTCCTACGAGCAGTACTTC. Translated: CASSYYSSSYEQYF.

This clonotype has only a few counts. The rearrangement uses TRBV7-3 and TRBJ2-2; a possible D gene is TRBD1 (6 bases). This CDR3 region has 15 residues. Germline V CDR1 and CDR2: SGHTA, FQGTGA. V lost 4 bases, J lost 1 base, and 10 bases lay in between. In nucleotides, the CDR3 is TGTGCCAGCAGCTCTGGGACAATGAACACCGGGGAGCTGTTTTTT. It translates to CASSSGTMNTGELFF.

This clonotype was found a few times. The CDR3 sequence: CASSGGGSYNSPLHF. In nucleotides, the CDR3 is TGTGCCAGCAGCGGGGGAGGCTCCTATAATTCACCCCTCCACTTT. The V and J genes are TRBV3-1 and TRBJ1-6; the D gene is possibly TRBD1 (5 bases). Trimming shortened V by 5 bases and J by 0 bases, and 8 bases separated the two germline ends. Germline V gives CDR1 LGHDT, CDR2 YNNKEL (reference sequence). There are 15 residues in the CDR3.